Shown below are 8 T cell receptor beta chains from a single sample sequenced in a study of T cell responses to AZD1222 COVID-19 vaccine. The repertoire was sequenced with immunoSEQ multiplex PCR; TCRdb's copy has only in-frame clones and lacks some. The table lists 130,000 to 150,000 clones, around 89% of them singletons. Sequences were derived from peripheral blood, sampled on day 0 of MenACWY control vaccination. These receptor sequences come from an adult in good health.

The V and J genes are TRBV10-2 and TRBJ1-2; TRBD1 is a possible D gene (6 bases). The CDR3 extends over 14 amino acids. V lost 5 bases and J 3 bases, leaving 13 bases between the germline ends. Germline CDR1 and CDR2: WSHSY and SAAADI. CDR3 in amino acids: CASSKNDRHYGYTF. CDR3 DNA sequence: TGCGCCAGCAGTAAAAACGACAGGCACTATGGCTACACCTTC.

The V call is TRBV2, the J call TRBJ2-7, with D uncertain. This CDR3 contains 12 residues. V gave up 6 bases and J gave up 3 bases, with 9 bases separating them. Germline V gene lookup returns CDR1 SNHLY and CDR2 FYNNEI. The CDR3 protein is CASREQGYEQYF. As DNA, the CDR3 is TGTGCCAGCAGGGAACAAGGCTACGAGCAGTACTTC. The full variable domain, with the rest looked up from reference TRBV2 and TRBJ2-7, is EPEVTQTPSHQVTQMGQEVILRCVPISNHLYFYWYRQILGQKVEFLVSFYNNEISEKSEIFDDQFSVERPDGSNFTLKIRSTKLEDSAMYFCASREQGYEQYFGPGTRLTVT.

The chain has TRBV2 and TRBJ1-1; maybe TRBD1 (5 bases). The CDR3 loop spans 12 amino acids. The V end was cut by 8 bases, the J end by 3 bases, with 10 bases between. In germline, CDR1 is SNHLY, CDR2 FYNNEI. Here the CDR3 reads CASWDRYTEAFF. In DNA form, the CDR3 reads TGTGCCAGCTGGGACCGATACACTGAAGCTTTCTTT.

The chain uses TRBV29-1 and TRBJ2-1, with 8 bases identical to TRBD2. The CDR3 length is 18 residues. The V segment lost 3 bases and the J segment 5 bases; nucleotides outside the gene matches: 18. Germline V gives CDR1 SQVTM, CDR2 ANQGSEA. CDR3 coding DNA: TGCAGCGTTGATGGGGGATTTCCAAGCGGGAGAGTCAACAATGAGCAGTTCTTC. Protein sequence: CSVDGGFPSGRVNNEQFF.

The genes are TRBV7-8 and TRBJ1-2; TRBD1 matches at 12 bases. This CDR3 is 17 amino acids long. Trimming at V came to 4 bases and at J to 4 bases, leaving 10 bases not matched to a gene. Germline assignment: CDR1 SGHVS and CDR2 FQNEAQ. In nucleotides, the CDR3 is TGTGCCAGCAGCTCTAGAGCCGGGACAGGGGGCCTCTATGGCTACACCTTC. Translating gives CASSSRAGTGGLYGYTF.

In DNA form, the CDR3 reads TGCAGTGCTACACAGGGAGAGAGAGCTTTCTTT. This gives the protein CSATQGERAFF. The genes are TRBV20-1 and TRBJ1-1, with D possibly matching TRBD1 (6 bases). Germline V lookup: CDR1 DFQATT, CDR2 SNEGSKA (reference sequence). V lost 4 bases and J lost 10, with 13 bases in between. This CDR3 contains 11 residues.

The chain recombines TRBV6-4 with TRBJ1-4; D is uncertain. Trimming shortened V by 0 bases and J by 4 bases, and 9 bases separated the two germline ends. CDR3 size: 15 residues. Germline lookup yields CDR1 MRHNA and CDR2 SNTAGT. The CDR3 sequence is CASSDSGEYNEKLFF. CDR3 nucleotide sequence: TGTGCCAGCAGTGACTCTGGGGAGTATAATGAAAAACTGTTTTTT.

CDR3 DNA: TGTGCCAGCAGGCAAGGACGGACCTCCTATGGCTACACCTTC. As protein: CASRQGRTSYGYTF. The J gene is TRBJ1-2, the V gene TRBV28; D unclear. Looked up from germline, CDR1 is MDHEN and CDR2 is SYDVKM. V was pared by 6 bases and J by 4 bases, with 15 bases between. CDR3 length: 14 residues.